This TCR beta chain was sequenced during a study of control samples from healthy donors and cancer patients. TCRdb's copy holds only in-frame clones and misses some; the assay was immunoSEQ multiplex PCR. This sample carries 130,000 or so clones, roughly 94% of them seen once, and the ten largest clones take around 13%. CDR1 and CDR2 from the germline V gene are SNHLY and FYNNEI. The ends lost 6 bases at V and 4 bases at J; junction bases unmatched: 22. The CDR3 is made up of 20 amino acids. This TCR came from a man aged 35-49 years in good health. The sequenced material came from blood. The V gene is TRBV2, the J gene TRBJ2-1, with 9 nucleotides matching TRBD2. CDR3 loop: CASRDPRGLSSGGSYNEQFF. The CDR3 coding sequence is TGTGCCAGCAGGGACCCGAGAGGACTGAGTAGCGGGGGATCTTACAATGAGCAGTTCTTC.